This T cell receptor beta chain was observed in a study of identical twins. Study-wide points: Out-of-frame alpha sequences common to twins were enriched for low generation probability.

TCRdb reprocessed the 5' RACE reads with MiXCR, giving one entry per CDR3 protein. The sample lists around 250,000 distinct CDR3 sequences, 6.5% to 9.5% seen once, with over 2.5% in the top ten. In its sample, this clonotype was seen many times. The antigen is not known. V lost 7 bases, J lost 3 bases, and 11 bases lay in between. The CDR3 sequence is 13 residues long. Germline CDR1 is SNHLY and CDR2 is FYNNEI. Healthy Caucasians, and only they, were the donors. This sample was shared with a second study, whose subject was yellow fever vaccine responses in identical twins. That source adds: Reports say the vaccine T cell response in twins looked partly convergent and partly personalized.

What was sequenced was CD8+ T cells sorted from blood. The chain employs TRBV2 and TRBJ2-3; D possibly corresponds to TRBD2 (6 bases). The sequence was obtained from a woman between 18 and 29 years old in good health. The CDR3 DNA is TGTGCCAGCAATCCGGGGGTAACAGATACGCAGTATTTT. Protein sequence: CASNPGVTDTQYF.